This T cell receptor beta chain was sequenced for a study of response to subunit inactivated influenza vaccine. Study-wide results and caveats: It was suggested by the authors that few new T cells are recruited by each seasonal influenza vaccination.

This clonotype was seen a handful of times. Its antigen is not identified. TCRdb recomputed calls from the RT-PCR reads with MiXCR, one row per CDR3 protein. The sample yields 450,000 to 700,000 distinct CDR3 sequences, 14% seen once. This clonotype was sampled from a man in his forties or fifties who received an inactivated influenza vaccine. The sequencing here drew on PBMCs from blood, taken 11 to 12 days after vaccination.

In DNA, the CDR3 is TGCAGTGCTATGCCTAGCGGGCGAAGAGATACGCAGTATTTT. Translation: CSAMPSGRRDTQYF. The chain combines TRBV20-1 with TRBJ2-3; 8 nucleotides agree with TRBD2. Germline CDR1 and CDR2: DFQATT and SNEGSKA (reference sequence). The CDR3 runs 14 residues. Losses at the gene ends were 4 bases for V and 5 bases for J; bases not matched to a gene: 8.